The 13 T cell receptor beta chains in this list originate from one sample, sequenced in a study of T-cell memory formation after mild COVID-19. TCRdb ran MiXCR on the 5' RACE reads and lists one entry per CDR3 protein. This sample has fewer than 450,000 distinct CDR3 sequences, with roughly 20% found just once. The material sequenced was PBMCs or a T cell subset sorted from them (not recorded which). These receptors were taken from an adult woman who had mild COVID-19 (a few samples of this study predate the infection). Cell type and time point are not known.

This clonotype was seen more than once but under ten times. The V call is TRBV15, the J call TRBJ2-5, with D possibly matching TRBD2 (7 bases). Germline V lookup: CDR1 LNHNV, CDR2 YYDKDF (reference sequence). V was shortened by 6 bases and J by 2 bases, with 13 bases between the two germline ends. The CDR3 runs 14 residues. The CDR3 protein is CATSSGGTQETQYF. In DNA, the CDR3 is TGTGCCACCAGTTCCGGGGGGACACAAGAGACCCAGTACTTC. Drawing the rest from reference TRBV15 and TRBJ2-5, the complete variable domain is DAMVIQNPRYQVTQFGKPVTLSCSQTLNHNVMYWYQQKSSQAPKLLFHYYDKDFNNEADTPDNFQSRRPNTSFCFLDIRSPGLGDTAMYLCATSSGGTQETQYFGPGTRLLVL.

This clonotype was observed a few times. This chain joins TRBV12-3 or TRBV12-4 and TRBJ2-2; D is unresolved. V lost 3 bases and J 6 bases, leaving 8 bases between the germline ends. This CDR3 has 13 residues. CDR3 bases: TGTGCCAGCAGTTTTGGGGTGGCCGGGGAGCTGTTTTTT. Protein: CASSFGVAGELFF.

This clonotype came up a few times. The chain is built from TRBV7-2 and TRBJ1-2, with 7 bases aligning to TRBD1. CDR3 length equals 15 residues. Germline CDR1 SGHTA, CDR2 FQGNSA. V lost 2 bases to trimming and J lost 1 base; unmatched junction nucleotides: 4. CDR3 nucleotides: TGTGCCAGCAGCTTAAACAGGGGTGATAACTATGGCTACACCTTC. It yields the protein CASSLNRGDNYGYTF.

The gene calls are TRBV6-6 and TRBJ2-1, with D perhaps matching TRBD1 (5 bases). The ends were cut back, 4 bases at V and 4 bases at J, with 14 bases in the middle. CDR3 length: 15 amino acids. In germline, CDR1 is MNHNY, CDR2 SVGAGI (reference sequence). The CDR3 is CASSSTLPGYNEQFF. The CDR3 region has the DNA TGTGCCAGCAGTTCCACCCTTCCAGGGTACAATGAGCAGTTCTTC.

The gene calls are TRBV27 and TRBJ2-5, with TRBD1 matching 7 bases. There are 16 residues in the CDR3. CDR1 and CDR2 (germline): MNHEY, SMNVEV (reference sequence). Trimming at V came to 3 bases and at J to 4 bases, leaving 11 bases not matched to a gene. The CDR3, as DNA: TGTGCCAGCAGTTTTGTCAAGGGGGCGTATCGAGAGACCCAGTACTTC. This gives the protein CASSFVKGAYRETQYF.

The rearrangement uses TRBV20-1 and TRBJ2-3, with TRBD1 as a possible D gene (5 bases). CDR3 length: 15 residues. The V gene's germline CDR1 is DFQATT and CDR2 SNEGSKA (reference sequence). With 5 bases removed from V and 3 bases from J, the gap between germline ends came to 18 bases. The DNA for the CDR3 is TGCAGTGCTCCCCCATCTAGGGGAAGGACAGATACGCAGTATTTT. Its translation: CSAPPSRGRTDTQYF.

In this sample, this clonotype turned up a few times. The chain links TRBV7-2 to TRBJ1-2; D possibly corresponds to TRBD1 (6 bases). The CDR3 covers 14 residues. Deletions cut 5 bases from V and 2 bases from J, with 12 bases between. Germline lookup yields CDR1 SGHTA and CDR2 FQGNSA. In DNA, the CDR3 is TGTGCCAGCAGCGCGTGGGGGCTCAACTATGGCTACACCTTC. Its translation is CASSAWGLNYGYTF.

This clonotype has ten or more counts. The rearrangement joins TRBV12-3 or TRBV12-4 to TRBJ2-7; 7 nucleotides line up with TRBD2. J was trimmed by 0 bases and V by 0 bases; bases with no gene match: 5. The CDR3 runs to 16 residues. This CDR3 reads CASSLARGGSSYEQYF. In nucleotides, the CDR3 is TGTGCCAGCAGTTTAGCAAGGGGAGGGTCCTCCTACGAGCAGTACTTC.

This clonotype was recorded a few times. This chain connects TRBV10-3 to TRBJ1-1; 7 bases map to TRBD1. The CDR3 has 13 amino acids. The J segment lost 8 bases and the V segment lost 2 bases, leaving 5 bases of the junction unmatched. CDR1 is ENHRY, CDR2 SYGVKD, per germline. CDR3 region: CAISEARDSEAFF. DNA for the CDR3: TGTGCCATCAGTGAGGCCCGGGACAGCGAAGCTTTCTTT.

CDR3 amino acids: CASSLWDRDEQYF. The DNA for the CDR3 is TGTGCCAGCAGTTTATGGGACAGGGACGAGCAGTACTTC. The rearrangement uses TRBV12-3 or TRBV12-4 and TRBJ2-7; TRBD1 agrees at 9 bases. J lost 5 bases, V lost 2 bases, and 1 base had no gene match. This CDR3 region has 13 residues.

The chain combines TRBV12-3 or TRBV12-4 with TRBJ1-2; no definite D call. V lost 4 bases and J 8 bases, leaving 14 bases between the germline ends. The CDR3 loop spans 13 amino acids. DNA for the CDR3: TGTGCCAGCAGTTACCAAACTCGGGGAGGCTACACCTTC. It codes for CASSYQTRGGYTF.

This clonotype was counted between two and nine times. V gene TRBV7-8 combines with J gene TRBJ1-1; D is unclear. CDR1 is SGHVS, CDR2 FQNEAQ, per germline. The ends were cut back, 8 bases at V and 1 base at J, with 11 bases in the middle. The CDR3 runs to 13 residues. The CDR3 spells CASLRGQNTEAFF. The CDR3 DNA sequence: TGTGCCAGCCTCAGAGGGCAGAACACTGAAGCTTTCTTT.

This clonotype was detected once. The CDR3 protein is CASSYSLTGALSTDTQYF. The CDR3 DNA is TGTGCCAGCAGTTACTCCCTGACAGGAGCTTTGAGCACAGATACGCAGTATTTT. The chain joins TRBV6-5 to TRBJ2-3; tentatively, D is TRBD1 (6 bases). This CDR3 has 18 amino acids. Germline CDR1 is MNHEY and CDR2 is SVGAGI. Between the trimmed V and J ends, which lost 0 bases and 0 bases, there was a span of 16 bases.